The TCR beta chain described here comes from a study of naive and memory T cell subsets. Study outcomes and limitations: In naive cells, over 85% of TCR sequences were seen only once. Possibly reflecting memory cells re-expressing CD45RA, a few larger clonotypes occurred in naive repertoires, especially CD8.

An equimolar mix of two oligonucleotides served as the beta constant-region primer for TRBC1 and TRBC2. Nested alpha and beta constant-region primers with the SP2 primer drove four PCR rounds on ligated cDNA. In TCRdb, the UMI-ligation and nested PCR reads were re-called with MiXCR into one record per CDR3 protein. The data show about 90,000 distinct CDR3 sequences, about 11% seen once. Concerning this clonotype: Its antigen is not identified.

This CDR3 is built from 13 residues. CDR1 is SGHTA and CDR2 is FQGTGA in the germline V gene. The V end was cut by 4 bases, the J end by 8 bases, with 14 bases between. V and J are TRBV7-3 and TRBJ1-2; D possibly corresponds to TRBD1 (6 bases). Sequencing was carried out using naive CD4+ T cells from blood. The sequence derives from a human donor in good health. The chain's CDR3 is CASSSRGQEGYTF. The CDR3 nucleotides are TGTGCCAGCAGCTCACGGGGGCAGGAAGGCTACACCTTC.